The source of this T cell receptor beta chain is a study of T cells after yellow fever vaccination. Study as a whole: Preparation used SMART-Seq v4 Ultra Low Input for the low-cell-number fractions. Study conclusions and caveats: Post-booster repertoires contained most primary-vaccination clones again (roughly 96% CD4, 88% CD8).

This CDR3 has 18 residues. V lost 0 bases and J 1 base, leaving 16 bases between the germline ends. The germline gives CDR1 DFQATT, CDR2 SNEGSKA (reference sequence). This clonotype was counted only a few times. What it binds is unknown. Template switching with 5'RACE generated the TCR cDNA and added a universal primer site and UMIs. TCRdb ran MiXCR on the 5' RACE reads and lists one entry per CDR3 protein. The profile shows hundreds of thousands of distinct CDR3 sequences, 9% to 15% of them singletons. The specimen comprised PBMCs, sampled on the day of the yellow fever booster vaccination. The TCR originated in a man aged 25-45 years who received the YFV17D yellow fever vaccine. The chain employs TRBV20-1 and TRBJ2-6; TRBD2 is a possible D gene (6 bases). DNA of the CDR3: TGCAGTGCTAGAGATGCGAGGGACCGGGGGTCTGGGGCCAACGTCCTGACTTTC. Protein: CSARDARDRGSGANVLTF.